What follows are 16 T cell receptor beta chains derived from one specimen sequenced in a study of regulatory T cells in long-lasting Graves disease. According to the study, TCR beta libraries were built with iRepertoire HTBI primers and CDR3-region Arm-PCR. Each CDR3 protein is one row after TCRdb ran MiXCR on the multiplex PCR reads. The repertoire includes roughly 420,000 distinct CDR3 sequences, 16% of them detected once, and 23% sits in the top ten. Indicated time point: newly diagnosed GD, antithyroid drugs for less than 3 months. RNA isolated from PBMCs was used to make the TCR library. This sample was shared with a second study, whose subject was T cells in Graves' hyperthyroidism and ophthalmopathy.

This sample comprised peripheral blood mononuclear cells (PBMCs), obtained at new diagnosis, from a patient treated with antithyroid drugs. Source of these receptors: a woman aged 18 to 35 with Graves disease.

At least ten counts were recorded for this clonotype. The J gene is TRBJ2-1, the V gene TRBV5-1; 10 bases align to TRBD2. The length of the CDR3 is 15 residues. The germline CDR1 and CDR2 sequences are SGHRS and YFSETQ. The trim removed 4 bases at V and 4 bases at J, leaving 5 bases unmatched. CDR3 protein: CASSPSGSGYNEQFF. CDR3 DNA sequence: TGCGCCAGCAGCCCTAGCGGGAGTGGTTACAATGAGCAGTTCTTC.

This clonotype has ten or more counts. The chain joins TRBV15 to TRBJ2-1, with a weak D call TRBD2 (5 bases). CDR3 length: 16 amino acids. Germline values: CDR1 LNHNV, CDR2 YYDKDF (reference sequence). V was cut by 3 bases and J by 8 bases, with 20 bases left in between. Here the CDR3 reads CATSSPGTGSRDEQFF. CDR3 in DNA: TGTGCCACCAGCAGTCCCGGTACGGGGTCACGGGATGAGCAGTTCTTC.

The table lists this clonotype with many counts. The chain couples TRBV11-1 to TRBJ2-7; 11 nucleotides match TRBD1. The germline CDR1 and CDR2 sequences are SGHAT and FQDESV (reference sequence). This CDR3 comprises 17 residues. J was trimmed by 6 bases and V by 2 bases; bases with no gene match: 12. This CDR3 is CASSLSAGTGGSREQYF. DNA for the CDR3: TGTGCCAGCAGCTTATCTGCCGGGACAGGGGGGTCGCGCGAGCAGTACTTC.

The chain links TRBV7-8 to TRBJ1-6; D unresolved. The germline V and J ends were trimmed by 4 bases and 9 bases, with 4 bases remaining between them. Germline V gene lookup returns CDR1 SGHVS and CDR2 FQNEAQ. CDR3 size: 11 residues. The DNA for the CDR3 is TGTGCCAGCAGCTCGAGTTCACCCCTCCACTTT. This sequence encodes CASSSSSPLHF.

The sample holds many counts of this clonotype. The J gene is TRBJ2-1, the V gene TRBV2; a weak D match, TRBD2 (5 bases). With 6 bases removed from V and 2 bases from J, the gap between germline ends came to 17 bases. The V gene's germline CDR1 is SNHLY and CDR2 FYNNEI. CDR3 length: 16 amino acids. CDR3 amino acids: CASSPDKRVPYNEQFF. CDR3 bases: TGTGCCAGCAGCCCTGACAAGAGGGTGCCCTACAATGAGCAGTTCTTC. Full variable domain (outside the CDR3, taken from reference TRBV2 and TRBJ2-1): EPEVTQTPSHQVTQMGQEVILRCVPISNHLYFYWYRQILGQKVEFLVSFYNNEISEKSEIFDDQFSVERPDGSNFTLKIRSTKLEDSAMYFCASSPDKRVPYNEQFFGPGTRLTVL.

This clonotype showed up many times. V is TRBV4-1 and J is TRBJ1-5, with D tentatively TRBD1 (5 bases). Trimming took off 4 bases at V and 7 bases at J, with 11 bases between the two ends. The CDR3 loop spans 13 amino acids. Germline CDR1 reads MGHRA; CDR2 reads YSYEKL. The CDR3 DNA reads as TGCGCCAGCAGCCCCGGGGACGGACAGCCCCAGCATTTT. It yields the protein CASSPGDGQPQHF.

With respect to this clonotype: With only one base between it and a far larger clone, this is likely a read error. This chain links TRBV7-6 with TRBJ2-7; 9 bases line up with TRBD2. The germline V gene has CDR1 SGHVS and CDR2 FNYEAQ. There are 16 residues in the CDR3. V gave up 6 bases and J gave up 3 bases; unmatched junction bases: 12. As DNA, the CDR3 is TGTGCCAGCAGTACGACGGGGACTAGCATAGGCTACGAGCAGTACTTC. This codes for CASSTTGTSIGYEQYF. Full variable domain (remainder filled in from reference TRBV7-6 and TRBJ2-7): GAGVSQSPRYKVTKRGQDVALRCDPISGHVSLYWYRQALGQGPEFLTYFNYEAQQDKSGLPNDRFSAERPEGSISTLTIQRTEQRDSAMYRCASSTTGTSIGYEQYFGPGTRLTVT.

This clonotype came up many times. The chain carries TRBV18 and TRBJ2-1; D not resolved. CDR3 length equals 11 residues. CDR1 KGHSH and CDR2 LQKENI come from the germline V gene. V lost 8 bases and J lost 6, with 8 bases in between. The CDR3 DNA is TGTGCCAGCAGCCCGCTCAATGAGCAGTTCTTC. The encoded protein is CASSPLNEQFF.

A note on this clonotype: A far larger clone is just one base off, so this is likely a read error. The chain is built from TRBV28 and TRBJ2-5, with 13 bases that match TRBD2. Germline V gene sequence: CDR1 MDHEN, CDR2 SYDVKM. Trimming removed 1 base from V and 11 bases from J; junction bases left unmatched: 13. This CDR3 has 17 amino acids. CDR3 residues: CASSLLGLAGIYNEQYF. CDR3 sequence (DNA): TGTGCCAGCAGTTTATTGGGACTAGCGGGAATCTACAATGAGCAGTACTTC.

Ten or more counts support this clonotype. V and J are TRBV7-8 and TRBJ2-1; D might be TRBD1 (6 bases). Germline CDR1 SGHVS, CDR2 FQNEAQ. The CDR3 sequence is 16 residues long. V shed 4 bases and J shed 6 bases, with 19 bases lying between them. The CDR3, as DNA: TGTGCCAGCAGCTACCACCGGGACACGGCAGGCAATGAGCAGTTCTTC. Amino acid sequence: CASSYHRDTAGNEQFF.

At least ten counts were recorded for this clonotype. The chain has TRBV29-1 and TRBJ2-7; a possible D gene is TRBD2 (6 bases). The length of the CDR3 is 16 residues. Trimming took 1 base from V and 0 from J, leaving 16 bases between them. Germline CDR1 is SQVTM and CDR2 is ANQGSEA. The CDR3 sequence: CSVEGGGGFGSYEQYF. CDR3 bases: TGCAGCGTTGAAGGCGGCGGAGGGTTTGGCTCCTACGAGCAGTACTTC.

A remark on this clonotype: This is likely a read error, given that the CDR3 carries no conserved phenylalanine or tryptophan at its end. V and J are TRBV20-1 and TRBJ2-1; D is perhaps TRBD2 (7 bases). The germline CDR1 and CDR2 sequences are DFQATT and SNEGSKA (reference sequence). Trimming cost V 8 bases and J 5 bases, with 22 bases left between them. The CDR3 is made up of 15 amino acids. DNA of the CDR3: TGCAGTACTTGGGGGGCGGGAGCGGAAAACAATGAGCAGTTCCTC. Its translation is CSTWGAGAENNEQFL.

The J gene is TRBJ1-5, the V gene TRBV28; D is perhaps TRBD1 (6 bases). V lost 9 bases and J 9 bases, leaving 24 bases between the germline ends. The CDR3 length is 15 residues. The germline V gene has CDR1 MDHEN and CDR2 SYDVKM. The CDR3 sequence: CASSPDRLASSPQHF. The CDR3 nucleotides are TGTGCCAGTAGTCCCGACAGGCTCGCTAGTTCGCCCCAGCATTTT.

This clonotype was seen at least ten times. The CDR3 here is CASSQGQGMQYF. The CDR3 bases are TGTGCCAGCAGCCAAGGACAGGGGATGCAGTATTTT. The gene calls are TRBV14 and TRBJ2-3; 8 bases fit TRBD1. V shed 1 base, J shed 11 bases, and the junction held 2 bases outside the gene matches. Germline CDR1 reads SGHDN; CDR2 reads FVKESK. CDR3 length equals 12 residues.

V gene TRBV28 combines with J gene TRBJ2-7; TRBD1 or TRBD2 may be the D gene (5 bases each). Germline loops: CDR1 MDHEN, CDR2 SYDVKM. Trimming stripped 6 bases from V and 7 bases from J, with 13 bases between. This CDR3 has 12 amino acids. The CDR3 nucleotides are TGTGCCAGCAGCCAGCCCGGGACGGAGCAGTACTTC. Encoded protein: CASSQPGTEQYF. Combining the CDR3 with reference TRBV28 and TRBJ2-7 gives the whole variable domain DVKVTQSSRYLVKRTGEKVFLECVQDMDHENMFWYRQDPGLGLRLIYFSYDVKMKEKGDIPEGYSVSREKKERFSLILESASTNQTSMYLCASSQPGTEQYFGPGTRLTVT.

This clonotype occurred a few times. The gene calls are TRBV3-1 and TRBJ2-7, with 11 bases that match TRBD2. The CDR3 runs 16 residues. Germline CDR1 reads LGHDT; CDR2 reads YNNKEL (reference sequence). Trimming removed 11 bases from V and 3 bases from J; junction bases left unmatched: 15. The CDR3 here is CAGTQSLAGAVYEQYF. CDR3 nucleotides: TGTGCCGGCACCCAATCACTAGCGGGAGCGGTCTACGAGCAGTACTTC.